These T cell receptor beta chains were read from a single sample in a study of Graves' ophthalmopathy and Graves' hyperthyroidism. From the multiplex PCR reads, TCRdb called clonotypes with MiXCR, one entry per CDR3 protein. This sample yields about 640,000 distinct CDR3 sequences, of which about two fifths are seen a single time; under 3.5% belongs to the top ten. The sample consisted of peripheral blood. The receptor set was obtained from an adult man with Graves' ophthalmopathy. Both conserved end residues are part of each CDR3. The order of the fields is clone size, V gene, D gene, J gene, CDR3 protein, CDR3 DNA. A D gene is named only where the DNA matches it firmly. Only some rows state a clone size, as once, few, many or a class for expanded clones.

clone size: many
V gene: TRBV10-3
D gene: TRBD2
J gene: TRBJ2-5
CDR3 protein: CAISGTAGGRETQYF
CDR3 DNA: TGTGCCATCAGTGGGACAGCGGGGGGCCGGGAGACCCAGTACTTC

clone size: .
V gene: TRBV5-4
D gene: .
J gene: TRBJ2-3
CDR3 protein: CASSFEGADTQYF
CDR3 DNA: TGTGCCAGCAGCTTCGAGGGGGCAGATACGCAGTATTTT

clone size: .
V gene: TRBV9
D gene: .
J gene: TRBJ2-3
CDR3 protein: CASSVQRLADTQYF
CDR3 DNA: TGTGCCAGCAGCGTACAGCGACTAGCAGATACGCAGTATTTT

clone size: .
V gene: TRBV27
D gene: .
J gene: TRBJ2-1
CDR3 protein: CASSLGTRQFF
CDR3 DNA: TGTGCCAGCAGTCTGGGGACTCGGCAGTTCTTC

clone size: .
V gene: TRBV12-5
D gene: .
J gene: TRBJ1-2
CDR3 protein: CASSFIGGGATANYGYTF
CDR3 DNA: TGTGCCAGCAGTTTTATCGGGGGGGGGGCTACGGCTAACTATGGCTACACCTTC

clone size: .
V gene: TRBV10-3
D gene: .
J gene: TRBJ1-1
CDR3 protein: CAITESSGVVNTEAIF
CDR3 DNA: TGTGCCATCACTGAGTCGTCAGGGGTTGTGAACACTGAAGCTATCTTT

clone size: .
V gene: TRBV15
D gene: .
J gene: TRBJ2-5
CDR3 protein: CATSRLGDQETQYF
CDR3 DNA: TGTGCCACCAGCAGACTCGGGGATCAAGAGACCCAGTACTTC

clone size: .
V gene: TRBV29-1
D gene: .
J gene: TRBJ2-6
CDR3 protein: CSVVGLLSGANVLTF
CDR3 DNA: TGCAGCGTGGTTGGACTTCTCTCTGGGGCCAACGTCCTGACTTTC

clone size: .
V gene: TRBV29-1
D gene: TRBD1
J gene: TRBJ2-7
CDR3 protein: CSVSGTGGLYEQYF
CDR3 DNA: TGCAGCGTCTCCGGGACAGGGGGACTGTACGAGCAGTACTTC

clone size: .
V gene: TRBV20-1
D gene: .
J gene: TRBJ2-5
CDR3 protein: CSASGWGAPGQETQYF
CDR3 DNA: TGCAGTGCTAGTGGGTGGGGGGCCCCGGGCCAAGAGACCCAGTACTTC

clone size: .
V gene: TRBV30
D gene: .
J gene: TRBJ1-5
CDR3 protein: CAWSAWGARADQPQHF
CDR3 DNA: TGTGCCTGGAGTGCGTGGGGGGCGAGAGCGGATCAGCCCCAGCATTTT

clone size: many
V gene: TRBV7-9
D gene: TRBD2
J gene: TRBJ2-5
CDR3 protein: CASSSSGGTQRTQYF
CDR3 DNA: TGTGCCAGCAGCTCTAGCGGGGGGACCCAAAGGACCCAGTACTTC

clone size: .
V gene: TRBV20-1
D gene: TRBD2
J gene: TRBJ2-5
CDR3 protein: CSARWGGLPHGETQYF
CDR3 DNA: TGCAGTGCTAGGTGGGGGGGACTACCACATGGGGAGACCCAGTACTTC

clone size: .
V gene: TRBV2
D gene: TRBD1
J gene: TRBJ2-7
CDR3 protein: CASSELEDRVEEQYF
CDR3 DNA: TGTGCCAGCAGTGAACTTGAGGACAGGGTAGAAGAGCAGTACTTC

clone size: .
V gene: TRBV5-1
D gene: TRBD1
J gene: TRBJ1-1
CDR3 protein: CASSGTGTGNTEAFF
CDR3 DNA: TGCGCCAGCAGCGGAACCGGGACAGGGAACACTGAAGCTTTCTTT

clone size: many
V gene: TRBV7-2
D gene: .
J gene: TRBJ1-1
CDR3 protein: CASSLVLDTEAFF
CDR3 DNA: TGTGCCAGCAGCTTAGTTCTAGACACTGAAGCTTTCTTT

clone size: .
V gene: TRBV18
D gene: TRBD1
J gene: TRBJ1-1
CDR3 protein: CASSHNDRATEAFF
CDR3 DNA: TGTGCCAGCTCACACAACGACAGGGCTACTGAAGCTTTCTTT

clone size: many
V gene: TRBV24-1
D gene: .
J gene: TRBJ1-6
CDR3 protein: CATSAGNNSPLHF
CDR3 DNA: TGTGCCACCAGTGCAGGGAATAATTCACCCCTCCACTTT

clone size: many
V gene: TRBV20-1
D gene: .
J gene: TRBJ2-5
CDR3 protein: CSAREGALQETQYF
CDR3 DNA: TGCAGTGCTAGAGAAGGGGCGTTGCAAGAGACCCAGTACTTC

clone size: .
V gene: TRBV10-3
D gene: .
J gene: TRBJ2-7
CDR3 protein: CAIGRISYEQYF
CDR3 DNA: TGTGCCATAGGACGGATTTCCTACGAGCAGTACTTC

clone size: many
V gene: TRBV2
D gene: TRBD1
J gene: TRBJ1-1
CDR3 protein: CASNGDRDRSTDTEAFF
CDR3 DNA: TGTGCCAGCAACGGTGACAGGGATCGTTCGACCGACACTGAAGCTTTCTTT

clone size: .
V gene: TRBV13
D gene: .
J gene: TRBJ1-1
CDR3 protein: CASSLESQGRTEAFF
CDR3 DNA: TGTGCCAGCAGCTTAGAGTCTCAGGGGAGGACTGAAGCTTTCTTT